These T cell receptor beta chains were read from a single sample in a study of breast tumors, draining lymph nodes, adjacent tissues. TCRdb reprocessed the multiplex PCR reads with MiXCR, giving one entry per CDR3 protein. This table has about 47,000 distinct CDR3 sequences, more than 20% appearing once. Material: breast tumor tissue. The receptor source for this set is a female donor with breast cancer. Some clones in this sample may be carry-over from other donors' samples. Each CDR3 is given with its conserved first and last residue. The D gene is left open where the match is weak. A row's size may be missing; if present it is once, few, many or a size class.

CDR3 DNA,CDR3 protein,clone size,J gene,D gene,V gene
TGTGCCAGCAGCCCCCGAGGGGATTGGGGACACCTCTCTGGAAACACCATATATTTT,CASSPRGDWGHLSGNTIYF,many,TRBJ1-3,NA,TRBV7-4
TGTGCCAGCAGCTTGGGAGCACAGGGGCGCTGGGACTTCTTGAGCTCCTACGAGCAGTACTTC,CASSLGAQGRWDFLSSYEQYF,many,TRBJ2-7,NA,TRBV5-5
TGTGCCAGCCGAGCCGGGGAGCTGTTTTTT,CASRAGELFF,few,TRBJ2-2,NA,TRBV11-2
TGTGCCAGCAGCCGGGGCCAAGGTTACGAGCAGTACTTC,CASSRGQGYEQYF,many,TRBJ2-7,NA,TRBV7-3
TGTGCCAGCAGTTACGGCAAAACCTACGAGCAGTACTTC,CASSYGKTYEQYF,many,TRBJ2-7,NA,TRBV6-5
TGTGCCAGTACCCCCGGGAATACAGCGAACACCGGGGAGCTGTTTTTT,CASTPGNTANTGELFF,many,TRBJ2-2,NA,TRBV19
TGCAGCTCACTAGCGGGAGGGCCGGAAGAGACCCAGTACTTC,CSSLAGGPEETQYF,many,TRBJ2-5,TRBD2,TRBV29-1
TGTGCCAGCAGCCCAATTCGGGCTGGAAACACCATATATTTT,CASSPIRAGNTIYF,NA,TRBJ1-3,NA,TRBV9
TGTGCCAGCAGCTTGGGGGGGTTTGGCAATCAGCCCCAGCATTTT,CASSLGGFGNQPQHF,many,TRBJ1-5,NA,TRBV5-6
TGTGCCAGCAGCCCCCACCTGGGAGGGCTTGGCTACACCTTC,CASSPHLGGLGYTF,few,TRBJ1-2,NA,TRBV28
TGTGCCAGCAGCGTAGATGGGGGGGTGGGGAACGAGCAGTACTTC,CASSVDGGVGNEQYF,NA,TRBJ2-7,TRBD2,TRBV9
TGTGCCACCTTAAGCGGGAGTGCAGATACGCAGTATTTT,CATLSGSADTQYF,NA,TRBJ2-3,TRBD2,TRBV28
TGTGCCAGCAGTTACTCGGAGGGGTGTCAGCCCCAGCATTTT,CASSYSEGCQPQHF,many,TRBJ1-5,NA,TRBV6-7
TGTGCCAGTAGTAACGGACAGGGGCGAGAAGCTTTCTTT,CASSNGQGREAFF,NA,TRBJ1-1,TRBD1,TRBV19
TGTGCCAGTAGTATAGCCTGGGGGAACTACGAGCAGTACTTC,CASSIAWGNYEQYF,many,TRBJ2-7,NA,TRBV19
TGTGCCAGCAGCAGCCGCCGGGACGGAGCCTACGAGCAGTACTTC,CASSSRRDGAYEQYF,many,TRBJ2-7,NA,TRBV7-6
TGTGCCAGCGGCAGGTCTGATTCACCCCTCCACTTT,CASGRSDSPLHF,many,TRBJ1-6,NA,TRBV6-2/TRBV6-3
TGTGCCAGCACCCCGACAGGGCATCAGCCCCAGCATTTT,CASTPTGHQPQHF,many,TRBJ1-5,TRBD1,TRBV28
TGTGCCAGCAGCTTAGCCCCTAGCGGTGTCTCCTACAATGAGCAGTTCTTC,CASSLAPSGVSYNEQFF,many,TRBJ2-1,TRBD2,TRBV7-6
TGCGCCAGCAGCTTGGCGGCAGGGAGAACTGAAGCTTTCTTT,CASSLAAGRTEAFF,NA,TRBJ1-1,NA,TRBV5-1
TGTGCCAGCAGCCTAAGACTGACAGATACGCAGTATTTT,CASSLRLTDTQYF,many,TRBJ2-3,NA,TRBV11-2
TGTGCCAGCAGTTCCCAGGGCTTTAACTATAATTCACCCCTCCACTTT,CASSSQGFNYNSPLHF,many,TRBJ1-6,NA,TRBV12-3/TRBV12-4
TGTGCCAGCAAGCGGACAGGGGGGCAAGAGACCCAGTACTTC,CASKRTGGQETQYF,NA,TRBJ2-5,TRBD1,TRBV12-3/TRBV12-4
TGTGCCAGCAGCCTTCGCACAGGGTATAATCAGCCCCAGCATTTT,CASSLRTGYNQPQHF,many,TRBJ1-5,NA,TRBV5-8
TGTGCCAGCAGCACCCGGACAGGGCTCACAACTAATGAAAAACTGTTTTTT,CASSTRTGLTTNEKLFF,many,TRBJ1-4,TRBD1,TRBV9
TGTGCCAGCAGCGGAGGGACAGGGACGGTGAACACTGAAGCTTTCTTT,CASSGGTGTVNTEAFF,NA,TRBJ1-1,TRBD1,TRBV5-5
TGTGCCAGCAGCCCCCCCGGGACTAGCGGGAGTCGCAATGAGCAGTTCTTC,CASSPPGTSGSRNEQFF,NA,TRBJ2-1,TRBD2,TRBV3-1
TGTGCCAGCAGCTTGGCTTGGACTGAAGACCTTTACTATGGCTACACCTTC,CASSLAWTEDLYYGYTF,NA,TRBJ1-2,NA,TRBV5-4
TGTGCCACCAGTTCCCCGGCCATCAATCAGCCCCAGCATTTT,CATSSPAINQPQHF,few,TRBJ1-5,NA,TRBV24-1
TGTGCCAGCAGCTACGGACGGGGCCGACTTACTGAAGCTTTCTTT,CASSYGRGRLTEAFF,once,TRBJ1-1,NA,TRBV11-2
TGTGCCACCCAACTGGTCATTTACAATGAGCAGTTCTTC,CATQLVIYNEQFF,many,TRBJ2-1,NA,TRBV2
TGTGCCACCAGCAGAGATCCAGGGACCAATCAGCCCCAGCATTTT,CATSRDPGTNQPQHF,many,TRBJ1-5,NA,TRBV15
TGTGCCAGCAGAGCCGGGACAGGGGGGTTTGAGGAGACCCAGTACTTC,CASRAGTGGFEETQYF,few,TRBJ2-5,TRBD1,TRBV6-2/TRBV6-3
TGCGCCAGCAGCGGGCTAGGACAGCAAAAAAACTATGGCTACACCTTC,CASSGLGQQKNYGYTF,many,TRBJ1-2,NA,TRBV10-2
TGTGCCAGCAGCCTAAAAGTGTCGTCAGATGAAAAACTGTTTTTT,CASSLKVSSDEKLFF,many,TRBJ1-4,NA,TRBV7-9
TGTGCCATCAGTGAGATCCGGGACAGGGACGATCAGCCCCAGCATTTT,CAISEIRDRDDQPQHF,NA,TRBJ1-5,TRBD1,TRBV10-3
TGTGCCAGCTCACGTACTTTAGGGACAGGGGCCACAAATCAGCCCCAGCATTTT,CASSRTLGTGATNQPQHF,NA,TRBJ1-5,TRBD1,TRBV18
TGTGCCAGCAGCCCCGGGACTAGCGGAATCTACAATGAGCAGTTCTTC,CASSPGTSGIYNEQFF,many,TRBJ2-1,TRBD2,TRBV11-2
TGTGCCAGCAGCCAAGTGTCGAACACTGAAGCTTTCTTT,CASSQVSNTEAFF,few,TRBJ1-1,NA,TRBV3-1
TGTGCCAGCAGTGTAGGGGCTAGCGGGAGATCCGGGGAGCTGTTTTTT,CASSVGASGRSGELFF,many,TRBJ2-2,TRBD2,TRBV6-1
TGTGCCAGCAGTTACTCGATGGGACAGGACGGTTACACCTTC,CASSYSMGQDGYTF,many,TRBJ1-2,TRBD1,TRBV6-6
TGTGCCAGCAGCCCCGGTGGGACAGGCAAAAACATTCAGTACTTC,CASSPGGTGKNIQYF,many,TRBJ2-4,TRBD1,TRBV11-3
TGCAGTGCTAGTGCAAGAGAACAGGGGTACGAGCAGTACTTC,CSASAREQGYEQYF,NA,TRBJ2-7,TRBD1,TRBV20-1
TGTGCCTGGAGTCGACTAGCGGGAGCCGCCGGGGAGCTGTTTTTT,CAWSRLAGAAGELFF,NA,TRBJ2-2,TRBD2,TRBV30
TGTGCCAGCAGCCAAGGGTGGGCAGGGAGTCTCCACTTT,CASSQGWAGSLHF,many,TRBJ1-6,NA,TRBV14
TGTGCCAGCAGCCCCTATAAAGGGAATGAGCAGTTCTTC,CASSPYKGNEQFF,many,TRBJ2-1,NA,TRBV14
TGTGCCAGCAGTAGACAAGGGTGGTATAGCAATCAGCCCCAGCATTTT,CASSRQGWYSNQPQHF,few,TRBJ1-5,NA,TRBV28
TGTGCCAGCAGCCCTCAGGCGGGGACAGGGAAACAGCCCCAGCATTTT,CASSPQAGTGKQPQHF,many,TRBJ1-5,TRBD1,TRBV7-8
TGTGCCAGCAGTCCCCTTGGGATCGTCTCTGGAAACACCATATATTTT,CASSPLGIVSGNTIYF,many,TRBJ1-3,NA,TRBV27
TGTGCCAGCAGTGATCCCGGGACCTTAAATTCACCCCTCCACTTT,CASSDPGTLNSPLHF,many,TRBJ1-6,NA,TRBV25-1
TGTGCCAGCAGCCCCCGGGACAGGACCGAGCATTTT,CASSPRDRTEHF,NA,TRBJ1-5,TRBD1,TRBV13
TGTGCCAGCAGCTTAGCATCAATGAACACTGAAGCTTTCTTT,CASSLASMNTEAFF,NA,TRBJ1-1,NA,TRBV7-8
TGTGCCAGCAGCTCAGAGGGGGGATCGGACGAGCAGTACTTC,CASSSEGGSDEQYF,medium-sized,TRBJ2-7,NA,TRBV7-9
TGTGCCAGCAGCTTAGCATCTTACAGGGTCGGGCATGGCTACACCTTC,CASSLASYRVGHGYTF,many,TRBJ1-2,NA,TRBV7-9
TGTGCCAGCAGCTTAATGGCAGAAGGCTATGGCTACACCTTC,CASSLMAEGYGYTF,many,TRBJ1-2,NA,TRBV7-9
TGTGCCAGCAGAGGGCTGGGACAGGGGGCTAGCAATGAGCAGTTCTTC,CASRGLGQGASNEQFF,few,TRBJ2-1,TRBD1,TRBV27
TGCAGTGCTAGAGACCTAGCGGGAGGAGCAGATACGCAGTATTTT,CSARDLAGGADTQYF,many,TRBJ2-3,TRBD2,TRBV20-1
TGTGCTAGCGACCCATACAATGAGCAGTTCTTC,CASDPYNEQFF,NA,TRBJ2-1,NA,TRBV29-1
TGTGCCAGCAGTTTAAATAGAGGCGTGGGGGATGTTAATGGTGGCTACACCTTC,CASSLNRGVGDVNGGYTF,few,TRBJ1-2,NA,TRBV28